This T cell receptor (beta chain) was identified in a study of blood T cell repertoires in COVID-19. Study in general: COVID-19 samples, acute and convalescent, were from the United States, Italy and Spain. Sample material is recorded as cDNA or gDNA derived from T cells, B-cell-depleted T cells, or PBMCs.

Original analysis: Using reference gene primer amplification, nucleated cell counts were estimated. Method: immunoSEQ multiplex PCR; TCRdb's copy keeps in-frame clones and lacks some. For V, J and clone size, that table is used; D and trimming come from the DNA. The sample holds around 110,000 clones, approximately 84% seen once. The CDR3 contains 15 residues. Germline loops: CDR1 SGDLS, CDR2 YYNGEE. V trimming: 0 bases; J trimming: 4 bases; junction bases outside the gene matches: 4. This chain joins TRBV9 and TRBJ2-1; 7 bases match TRBD2. The sample taken for sequencing was peripheral blood. This receptor was identified in a man aged 70-80 years with active or convalescent COVID-19. The CDR3 protein is CASSVEAGPYNEQFF. The CDR3, as DNA: TGTGCCAGCAGCGTAGAAGCGGGACCATACAATGAGCAGTTCTTC.